These 28 T cell receptor beta chains came from one sample sequenced in a study of vaccination and CD4 T cells after COVID-19. Sequenced with the Oncomine TCR Beta short-read assay was DNA taken from cultured CD4+ T cells. TCRdb re-called the PCR reads through MiXCR, storing one row per CDR3 protein. The sample has about 14,000 distinct CDR3 sequences, about three fifths seen once; the top ten hold approximately 16%. What these receptors recognize is not known. The treatment: roughly ten-day PBMC culture with coronavirus spike peptide pools or control peptides (ViraFEST assay). The specimen sequenced was CD4+ T cells from blood, cultured in vitro. The receptors here all came from a human donor who had recovered from COVID-19.

The rearrangement links TRBV19 to TRBJ1-1; D possibly corresponds to TRBD1 (6 bases). The germline gives CDR1 LNHDA, CDR2 SQIVND (reference sequence). The CDR3 contains 15 residues. V lost 7 bases and J lost 3, with 18 bases in between. This chain's CDR3 is CASKLSGAVDTEAFF. CDR3 sequence (DNA): TGTGCCAGTAAGCTCTCAGGGGCAGTTGACACTGAAGCTTTCTTT.

The rearrangement uses TRBV6-2 or TRBV6-3 and TRBJ2-7, with TRBD1 matching 8 bases. CDR1 is MNHEY, CDR2 SVGEGT, per germline. V gave up 5 bases and J gave up 0 bases; unmatched junction bases: 6. The CDR3 is 15 amino acids. The CDR3: CASSRRTGNSYEQYF. The CDR3 DNA is TGTGCCAGCAGTCGACGGACAGGGAACTCCTACGAGCAGTACTTC.

V is TRBV19 and J is TRBJ1-5, with D unclear. V lost 5 bases and J 0 bases, leaving 11 bases between the germline ends. This CDR3 has 15 amino acids. Germline V gives CDR1 LNHDA, CDR2 SQIVND (reference sequence). The CDR3 DNA reads as TGTGCCAGTAGTTCAGCATGGAATAGCAATCAGCCCCAGCATTTT. Protein: CASSSAWNSNQPQHF.

The chain links TRBV7-8 to TRBJ1-1; perhaps TRBD1 as D (5 bases). Looked up from germline, CDR1 is SGHVS and CDR2 is FQNEAQ. The CDR3 extends over 14 amino acids. Trimming removed 3 bases at V and 1 base at J, with 9 bases between. CDR3 region: CASSLGDSNTEAFF. The CDR3 region has the DNA TGTGCCAGCAGCTTGGGGGATTCGAACACTGAAGCTTTCTTT.

This chain links TRBV27 with TRBJ1-2, with TRBD1 as a possible D gene (5 bases). The length of the CDR3 is 14 residues. V was trimmed by 7 bases and J by 6 bases, leaving 18 bases between them. CDR1 and CDR2 (germline): MNHEY, SMNVEV (reference sequence). The CDR3 DNA reads as TGTGCCAGCACCAATCCCCGGGGACGGGATGGCTACACCTTC. It specifies CASTNPRGRDGYTF.

The chain joins TRBV20-1 to TRBJ2-5; 8 positions match TRBD1. The V gene's germline CDR1 is DFQATT and CDR2 SNEGSKA (reference sequence). This CDR3 has 14 residues. The CDR3 region is CSPKAGGGKETQYF. Written as DNA, the CDR3 is TGCAGCCCGAAAGCAGGGGGCGGGAAGGAGACCCAGTACTTC.

The V gene is TRBV11-2, the J gene TRBJ2-1; D is undetermined. Trimming took off 2 bases at V and 4 bases at J, with 12 bases between the two ends. Germline V CDR1 and CDR2: SGHAT, FQNNGV. This CDR3 has 15 amino acids. The CDR3 loop reads CASSLLGSLYNEQFF. The CDR3 region has the DNA TGTGCCAGCAGCTTATTGGGCTCCCTTTACAATGAGCAGTTCTTC.

The chain recombines TRBV21-1 with TRBJ2-1; the table gives TRBD2 as D, unverified against the DNA. TRBV21-1 is a listed pseudogene. This CDR3 has 16 residues. CDR3 amino acids: CASSKGFAGRLNEQFF. CDR3 DNA: TGTGCCAGCAGCAAAGGGTTTGCGGGAAGGTTGAATGAGCAGTTCTTC.

This chain uses TRBV11-2 with TRBJ1-1; D is possibly TRBD1 (5 bases). Germline-derived CDR1 and CDR2 are SGHAT and FQNNGV. V was shortened by 0 bases and J by 8 bases, with 16 bases between the two germline ends. This CDR3 has 15 amino acids. The CDR3 sequence is CASSLDMQGVREAFF. The DNA for the CDR3 is TGTGCCAGCAGCTTAGATATGCAGGGCGTTAGGGAAGCTTTCTTT.

This chain links TRBV7-2 with TRBJ2-2; 7 bases fit TRBD2. V gave up 1 base and J gave up 10 bases; unmatched junction bases: 9. CDR1 and CDR2 (germline): SGHTA, FQGNSA. The CDR3 length is 15 residues. This CDR3 reads CASSLGSSGKSELFF. Here the CDR3 DNA reads TGTGCCAGCAGCTTAGGGTCTAGCGGCAAATCGGAGCTGTTTTTT.

This sequence joins TRBV20-1 and TRBJ2-7, with D perhaps TRBD1 (5 bases). Germline V gene sequence: CDR1 DFQATT, CDR2 SNEGSKA (reference sequence). The CDR3 extends over 15 amino acids. Trimming left V 3 bases short and J 3 bases short, with 18 bases between. In DNA form, the CDR3 reads TGCAGTGCTAGTAAACCGGGTCCAGGGATCTACGAGCAGTACTTC. This gives the protein CSASKPGPGIYEQYF.

The chain joins TRBV4-1 to TRBJ2-1; 9 nucleotides line up with TRBD2. The CDR3 covers 19 residues. Unmatched junction bases numbered 15, after V lost 0 bases and J lost 6 bases. Germline loops: CDR1 MGHRA, CDR2 YSYEKL. CDR3 sequence reads: CASSQDIVLAGARANEQFF. The CDR3 nucleotides are TGCGCCAGCAGCCAAGATATTGTTTTAGCGGGAGCAAGGGCCAATGAGCAGTTCTTC.

This clonotype has only a few counts. V usage is TRBV25-1 and J usage is TRBJ2-3; TRBD1 might be the D (5 bases). Germline assignment: CDR1 MGHDK and CDR2 SYGVNS. This CDR3 is 13 amino acids long. The V end was cut by 7 bases, the J end by 4 bases, with 12 bases between. The chain's CDR3 is CASMTEFSDTQYF. CDR3 bases: TGTGCCAGCATGACAGAGTTCTCAGATACGCAGTATTTT.

This clonotype was counted a single time. This chain connects TRBV6-2 or TRBV6-3 to TRBJ2-3, with 9 bases lining up with TRBD2. The germline CDR1 and CDR2 sequences are MNHEY and SVGEGT. The CDR3 runs to 19 residues. The trim removed 4 bases at V and 4 bases at J, leaving 18 bases unmatched. CDR3 residues: CASSSPVGSGSPSADTQYF. For the CDR3, the DNA is TGTGCCAGCAGTTCTCCCGTGGGTAGCGGGAGTCCCTCGGCAGATACGCAGTATTTT.

The genes are TRBV2 and TRBJ2-7; D perhaps matches TRBD1 (5 bases). Germline V gene sequence: CDR1 SNHLY, CDR2 FYNNEI. The CDR3 is made up of 15 amino acids. V was shortened by 1 base and J by 6 bases, with 16 bases between the two germline ends. CDR3 sequence: CASSEEAGLDAEQYF. DNA of the CDR3: TGTGCCAGCAGTGAAGAGGCAGGGCTTGACGCCGAGCAGTACTTC.

The V and J genes are TRBV6-4 and TRBJ2-2, with 7 nucleotides matching TRBD2. The CDR3 spans 16 residues. CDR1 is MRHNA and CDR2 is SNTAGT in the germline V gene. V was clipped by 2 bases and J by 6 bases; unmatched bases: 9. The CDR3: CASSDTPSGDPGELFF. CDR3 bases: TGTGCCAGCAGTGACACCCCAAGCGGGGACCCCGGGGAGCTGTTTTTT.

V usage is TRBV6-1 and J usage is TRBJ1-2, with D possibly being TRBD1 (5 bases). The CDR3 extends over 17 amino acids. The V gene's germline CDR1 is MNHNS and CDR2 SASEGT. V gave up 5 bases and J gave up 1 base, with 20 bases separating them. The CDR3, as DNA: TGTGCCAGCAGTCGTACCTCTCCGGGACGCAGTAACTATGGCTACACCTTC. Protein sequence: CASSRTSPGRSNYGYTF.

A word on this clonotype: The conserved final phenylalanine or tryptophan is absent from the CDR3, which likely points to a read error. This chain uses TRBV5-1 with TRBJ1-1; D possibly corresponds to TRBD1 (5 bases). Germline CDR1 is SGHRS and CDR2 is YFSETQ. The CDR3 length is 17 residues. Deletions cut 4 bases from V and 3 bases from J, with 22 bases between. CDR3 loop: CASSGSALIRGDTEAFS. The DNA of the CDR3 is TGCGCCAGCAGCGGGTCGGCCTTGATCAGAGGGGACACTGAAGCTTTCTCT.

This clonotype was picked up a small number of times. The chain couples TRBV30 to TRBJ1-6; TRBD1 is a possible D gene (5 bases). V dropped 3 bases and J dropped 6 bases, with 9 bases sitting between them. Per germline, CDR1 GTSNPN and CDR2 SVGIG (reference sequence). The CDR3 is made up of 13 amino acids. CDR3 DNA sequence: TGTGCCTGGAGGACGGGGCTTAATTCACCCCTCCACTTT. Residues: CAWRTGLNSPLHF.

The chain is built from TRBV28 and TRBJ2-1; 11 nucleotides agree with TRBD2. CDR3 length: 17 residues. Germline V gene lookup returns CDR1 MDHEN and CDR2 SYDVKM. The ends lost 4 bases at V and 3 bases at J; junction bases unmatched: 8. The CDR3 reads CASSSPSGRRGYNEQFF. DNA of the CDR3: TGTGCCAGCAGTTCCCCTAGCGGGAGGAGGGGCTACAATGAGCAGTTCTTC.

The chain links TRBV2 to TRBJ2-7; either TRBD1 or TRBD2 may supply D (6 bases each). The germline V gene has CDR1 SNHLY and CDR2 FYNNEI. CDR3 length: 15 residues. V was cut by 7 bases and J by 1 base, with 17 bases left in between. The CDR3 DNA is TGTGCCAGCAATACCGACGGGGGCTGGTCCTACGAGCAGTACTTC. It codes for CASNTDGGWSYEQYF.

The V gene is TRBV6-5, the J gene TRBJ1-2, with 7 bases identical to TRBD1. Germline CDR1 is MNHEY and CDR2 is SVGAGI. The CDR3 totals 14 residues. V shed 2 bases and J 2 bases; nucleotides not matched to a gene: 2. CDR3 DNA sequence: TGTGCCAGCAGTTACGACAGGGAAAACTATGGCTACACCTTC. It yields the protein CASSYDRENYGYTF.

The gene calls are TRBV28 and TRBJ1-2, with no clear D. The V and J ends lost 7 bases and 7 bases respectively, with 16 bases between them. Germline values: CDR1 MDHEN, CDR2 SYDVKM. This CDR3 contains 13 residues. DNA for the CDR3: TGTGCCAGCACCACAACAAGGAGAGTTGGCTACACCTTC. Encoded protein: CASTTTRRVGYTF.

The CDR3 reads CAWSVAYEQYF. CDR3 coding DNA: TGTGCCTGGAGCGTGGCGTACGAGCAGTACTTC. The chain is built from TRBV30 and TRBJ2-7; D ambiguous. Trimming removed 3 bases from V and 4 bases from J, with 7 bases in between. There are 11 residues in the CDR3. Germline V CDR1 and CDR2: GTSNPN, SVGIG (reference sequence). Combining the CDR3 with reference TRBV30 and TRBJ2-7 gives the whole variable domain SQTIHQWPATLVQPVGSPLSLECTVEGTSNPNLYWYRQAAGRGLQLLFYSVGIGQISSEVPQNLSASRPQDRQFILSSKKLLLSDSGFYLCAWSVAYEQYFGPGTRLTVT.

The chain joins TRBV25-1 to TRBJ2-2, with 9 bases lining up with TRBD1. The CDR3 spans 17 residues. Looked up from germline, CDR1 is MGHDK and CDR2 is SYGVNS. Losses at the gene ends were 4 bases for V and 6 bases for J; bases not matched to a gene: 12. CDR3 region: CASSGLPGQGRSGELFF. The CDR3 nucleotides read TGTGCCAGCAGTGGACTACCGGGACAGGGCAGGTCCGGGGAGCTGTTTTTT.

In its sample, this clonotype was seen a few times. V usage is TRBV7-9 and J usage is TRBJ1-2; no reliable D call. Trimming left V 1 base short and J 3 bases short, with 6 bases between. The CDR3 length is 13 residues. Looked up from germline, CDR1 is SEHNR and CDR2 is FQNEAQ (reference sequence). CDR3 nucleotides: TGTGCCAGCAGCTTAGGGAGGGACTATGGCTACACCTTC. It encodes CASSLGRDYGYTF.

This sequence joins TRBV6-1 and TRBJ2-7; no definite D call. The CDR3 is 16 amino acids. The germline V gene encodes CDR1 MNHNS and CDR2 SASEGT. V lost 6 bases and J lost 2, with 20 bases in between. The CDR3 spells CASSGTTKATPYEQYF. For the CDR3, the DNA is TGTGCCAGCAGCGGCACAACTAAGGCGACTCCCTACGAGCAGTACTTC.

This clonotype occurred a few times. V usage is TRBV20-1 and J usage is TRBJ1-6; maybe TRBD1 (6 bases). The CDR3 is 16 amino acids. The germline V gene encodes CDR1 DFQATT and CDR2 SNEGSKA (reference sequence). V was clipped by 3 bases and J by 1 base, with 13 bases between them. CDR3 nucleotides: TGCAGTGCTAGTAGGGGAGGGGGTTCCTATAATTCACCCCTCCACTTT. It codes for CSASRGGGSYNSPLHF.